Reported below is one T cell receptor beta chain. Generated by immunoSEQ multiplex PCR, the TCRdb table keeps only in-frame clones and is missing some. Of around 71,000 clones listed, approximately 94% were seen once; the top ten hold around 1.5%. The source of the sample is a study of cytomegalovirus exposure and HLA in healthy donors. V shed 5 bases and J shed 6 bases, with 13 bases lying between them. The CDR3 sequence is 14 residues long. From germline, CDR1 is MGHDK and CDR2 SYGVNS. The rearrangement joins TRBV25-1 to TRBJ2-2, with D unresolved. The sequence derives from a man aged 18 to 30 in good health and CMV-seropositive. The sample consisted of PBMCs. As DNA, the CDR3 is TGTGCCAGCAGTACGACATTGGATTCCGGGGAGCTGTTTTTT. Its protein product is CASSTTLDSGELFF.